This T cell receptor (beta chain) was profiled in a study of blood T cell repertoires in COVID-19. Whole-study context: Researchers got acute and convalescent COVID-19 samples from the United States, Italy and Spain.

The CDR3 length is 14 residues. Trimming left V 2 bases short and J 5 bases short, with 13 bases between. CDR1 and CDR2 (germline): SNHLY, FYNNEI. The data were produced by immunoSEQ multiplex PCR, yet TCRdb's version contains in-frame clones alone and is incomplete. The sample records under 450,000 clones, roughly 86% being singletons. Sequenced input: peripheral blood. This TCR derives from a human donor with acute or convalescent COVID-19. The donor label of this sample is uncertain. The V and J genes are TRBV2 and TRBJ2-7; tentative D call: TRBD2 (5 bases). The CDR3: CASSELGDSHEQYF. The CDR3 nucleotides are TGTGCCAGCAGTGAATTGGGAGATTCCCACGAGCAGTACTTC.